This T cell receptor beta chain was identified in a study of blood T cell repertoires in COVID-19. From germline, CDR1 is GTSNPN and CDR2 SVGIG (reference sequence). The germline V and J ends were trimmed by 4 bases and 3 bases, with 10 bases remaining between them. The CDR3 contains 13 residues. Method: immunoSEQ multiplex PCR; TCRdb's copy keeps in-frame clones and lacks some. The sample contains some 370,000 clones, over 80% of which appear only once. Across 20 to 25 US areas, participants ranged in age from about 18 to 90 years. Participants' reported clinical history set cohort assignment. The TCR sequence derives from a woman in her fifties or sixties who had recovered from COVID-19. V is TRBV30 and J is TRBJ2-1; D remains ambiguous. Sequences were obtained from PBMCs or T cells enriched from blood (not recorded which). The chain's CDR3 is CAWTKSGYNEQFF. For the CDR3, the DNA is TGTGCCTGGACTAAATCGGGCTACAATGAGCAGTTCTTC.